Sequencing of this T cell receptor beta chain was carried out in a study of beta chain features in type 1 diabetes. Overall study findings and caveats: Moderate yet significant TCRB CDR3 shortening was seen in Type 1 diabetes patients in all four CD4+ subsets.

Germline V gene sequence: CDR1 SGHAT, CDR2 FQNNGV. V was pared by 3 bases and J by 14 bases, with 3 bases of the junction left unmatched. The CDR3 sequence is 11 residues long. Note on this clone: Its antigen is undetermined.

Every isolated RNA sample was fully reverse transcribed, so sequencing captured expressed TCRB transcripts. Assay: immunoSEQ multiplex PCR; the TCRdb copy retains only in-frame clones and omits some. The table lists more than 25,000 clones, 40% to 60% of them singletons. The origin of this receptor is a man in his thirties or forties with type 1 diabetes. The V gene is TRBV11-2, the J gene TRBJ2-1; 8 nucleotides match TRBD1. Sequences were obtained from stem cell memory CD4+ T cells from blood. CDR3 protein: CASSFLQGEFF. DNA of the CDR3: TGTGCCAGCAGCTTCCTACAGGGGGAGTTCTTC.